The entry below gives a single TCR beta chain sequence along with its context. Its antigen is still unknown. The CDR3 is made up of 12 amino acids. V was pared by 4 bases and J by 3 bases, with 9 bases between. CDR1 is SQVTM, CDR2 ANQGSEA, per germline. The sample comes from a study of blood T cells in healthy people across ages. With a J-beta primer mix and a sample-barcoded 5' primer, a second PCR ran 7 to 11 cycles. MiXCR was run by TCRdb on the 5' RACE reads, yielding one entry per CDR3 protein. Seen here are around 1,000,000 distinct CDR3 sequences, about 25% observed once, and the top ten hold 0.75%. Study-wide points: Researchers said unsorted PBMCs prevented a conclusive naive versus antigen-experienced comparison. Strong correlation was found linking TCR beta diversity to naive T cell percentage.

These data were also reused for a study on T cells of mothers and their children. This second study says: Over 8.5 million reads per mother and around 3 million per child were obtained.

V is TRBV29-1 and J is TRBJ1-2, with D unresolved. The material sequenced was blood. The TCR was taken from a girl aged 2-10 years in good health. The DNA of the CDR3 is TGCAGCGTTGTGGAAGGGCACTATGGCTACACCTTC. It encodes CSVVEGHYGYTF.